The rows below give T cell receptor beta chains drawn from one sample of a study of CD8+CD57+ T cells in acquired aplastic anemia. TCRdb reprocessed the reads via MiXCR and lists one record per CDR3 protein. The sample shows about half a million distinct CDR3 sequences, approximately 32% of them seen only once. The specimen sequenced was sorted CD4+, CD8+, or CD8+CD57+ T cells (not recorded which) from PBMCs. The receptors originated from a human donor with aplastic anemia. CDR3s include the opening cysteine and the closing phenylalanine or tryptophan. A D gene is named only where the DNA matches it firmly. A row's size may be missing; if present it is once, few, many or a size class.

V gene	clone size	D gene	J gene	CDR3 DNA	CDR3 protein
TRBV6-1	NA	TRBD1	TRBJ1-2	TGTGCCAGCAAGAAGACAGGGGAGAACTATGGCTACACCTTC	CASKKTGENYGYTF
TRBV7-9	once	NA	TRBJ2-7	TGTGCCAGCAGCTTACGGGTGGGCCTGACCGACGAGCAGTACTTC	CASSLRVGLTDEQYF
TRBV20-1	NA	TRBD1	TRBJ2-5	TGCAGTGCTTATTCCGGGACAGGGCCGGCGAAGACCCAGTACTTC	CSAYSGTGPAKTQYF
TRBV2	many	NA	TRBJ1-2	TGTGCCAGCAGTCCTACTACTGGGAAAGGTGGCTACACCTTC	CASSPTTGKGGYTF
TRBV2	many	NA	TRBJ2-7	TGTGCCACCATGCCGGGACCCTCCTACGAGCAGTACTTC	CATMPGPSYEQYF
TRBV5-1	NA	TRBD2	TRBJ2-1	TGCGCCAGCAGCGAATCTAGCGGGGGAGCCTACAATGAGCAGTTCTTC	CASSESSGGAYNEQFF
TRBV11-1	once	TRBD2	TRBJ2-1	TGTGCCAGCAGCCCAAGACTAGCGGGAGTTGAGCAGTTCTTC	CASSPRLAGVEQFF
TRBV5-6	NA	TRBD2	TRBJ2-7	TGTGCCAGCAGCTCGGGTTTAAGTCTAGCGGGGTCCGGGCACGAGCAGTACTTC	CASSSGLSLAGSGHEQYF
TRBV20-1	NA	NA	TRBJ2-5	TGCAGTGCTAGTGTCCAAGAGACCCAGTACTTC	CSASVQETQYF
TRBV7-3	NA	TRBD2	TRBJ2-1	TGTGCCAGCAGCTCGACTAGCGCGACATACAATGAGCAGTTCTTC	CASSSTSATYNEQFF
TRBV7-9	NA	NA	TRBJ1-4	TGTGCCAGCAGCCCTAAGGTTGGAGCTAATGAAAAACTGTTTTTT	CASSPKVGANEKLFF
TRBV19	NA	NA	TRBJ2-1	TGTGCCAGCAGCTCGGAGTACCGAGCAGGGGATGAGCAGTTCTTC	CASSSEYRAGDEQFF
TRBV20-1	many	NA	TRBJ1-2	TGCAGTGCTAGAGAGGGGGGCAACTATGGCTACACCTTC	CSAREGGNYGYTF
TRBV20-1	once	NA	TRBJ2-7	TGCAGTGCTAGAGGCCGGTCCCGGGGTCCCTACGAGCAGTACTTC	CSARGRSRGPYEQYF
TRBV7-3	few	NA	TRBJ2-1	TGTGCCAGCAGCTCTGGGACTGCTCCCCGCAATGAGCAGTTCTTC	CASSSGTAPRNEQFF
TRBV20-1	NA	NA	TRBJ2-7	TGCAGTGCTAGTAAGGGGCGGACCTACGAGCAGTACTTC	CSASKGRTYEQYF
TRBV28	NA	TRBD1	TRBJ1-2	TGTGCCAGCAGTGATCGGACAGGGGGTTCATATGGATACACCTTC	CASSDRTGGSYGYTF
TRBV9	NA	NA	TRBJ2-7	TGTGCCAGCAGCGTTGGACCTGACTCGAAAGTCTACGAGCAGTACTTC	CASSVGPDSKVYEQYF
TRBV11-3	NA	NA	TRBJ2-7	TGTGCCAGCTGCACAGGGGGGAGGGCCGCCGAGCAGTACTTC	CASCTGGRAAEQYF
TRBV20-1	NA	TRBD2	TRBJ2-1	TGCAGTGCTGTCCAAGCGGGAGACGCGAACAATGAGCAGTTCTTC	CSAVQAGDANNEQFF
TRBV20-1	many	NA	TRBJ1-2	TGCAGTGCTGGAACCGGGGACAACTCTAATGGCTACACCTTC	CSAGTGDNSNGYTF
TRBV7-2	many	TRBD1	TRBJ1-3	TGTGCCAGCAGCTGGTACCGGACAGGAGGAAACACCATATATTTT	CASSWYRTGGNTIYF
TRBV19	few	TRBD2	TRBJ2-1	TGTGCCAGCGGGAGCGGGAGTTCCCGCATAATCAATGAGCAGTTCTTC	CASGSGSSRIINEQFF
TRBV4-1	few	TRBD1	TRBJ2-1	TGCGCCAGCAGCCATGTAACTAGGGGCCTTCGACAGGGATCCTACAATGAGCAGTTCTTC	CASSHVTRGLRQGSYNEQFF
TRBV29-1	many	TRBD1	TRBJ2-5	TGCAGCGGTCGGAGGTGGGACAGGGGCCAAGAGACCCAGTACTTC	CSGRRWDRGQETQYF
TRBV2	many	TRBD1	TRBJ2-7	TGTGCCAGCATTGGACAGGGGACTTCCTACGAGCAGTACTTC	CASIGQGTSYEQYF
TRBV19	few	NA	TRBJ2-2	TGTGCCAGTAGTATAGTTCCAGTTACGAACACCGGGGAGCTGTTTTTT	CASSIVPVTNTGELFF
TRBV2	NA	TRBD1	TRBJ1-1	TGTGCCAGCAGTGTCGGACAGGGTCTCACTGAAGCTTTCTTT	CASSVGQGLTEAFF
TRBV2	NA	NA	TRBJ1-6	TGTGCCAGCAGCGATCCCCTCCACTTT	CASSDPLHF
TRBV12-3/TRBV12-4	NA	NA	TRBJ1-6	TGTGCCAGCAGTACCGGGACGGCTAATCCACCCCTCCACTTT	CASSTGTANPPLHF
TRBV10-3	once	TRBD1	TRBJ2-3	TGTGCCATCAGTGGACAGGGCAAAGATACGCAGTATTTT	CAISGQGKDTQYF
TRBV6-2/TRBV6-3	many	TRBD1	TRBJ1-1	TGTGCCAGCAGTTACACGACAGGGGGCGCGATGAACACTGAAGCTTTCTTT	CASSYTTGGAMNTEAFF
TRBV7-2	many	NA	TRBJ2-7	TGTGCCAGCAGCTCCCGACAGCAGGCCTACGAGCAGTACTTC	CASSSRQQAYEQYF
TRBV11-1	few	NA	TRBJ2-7	TGTGCCAGCAGCTCTCTCTCGTTGGGCCGAACCTACGAGCAGTACTTC	CASSSLSLGRTYEQYF
TRBV2	NA	NA	TRBJ1-2	TGTGCCAGCAGATCTATCGATCTTTTTGGGGGCTACACCTTC	CASRSIDLFGGYTF
TRBV19	many	NA	TRBJ1-5	TGTGCCAGTAGACAGCAGATCAACAATCAGCCCCAGCATTTT	CASRQQINNQPQHF
TRBV5-1	many	NA	TRBJ1-1	TGCGCCAGCAGCTTAGCCCAGAGTCCTAACACTGAAGCTTTCTTT	CASSLAQSPNTEAFF
TRBV19	many	NA	TRBJ1-5	TGTGCCAGTAGTCAGGGTTTAGGAAGCAATCAGCCCCAGCATTTT	CASSQGLGSNQPQHF
TRBV5-1	few	TRBD2	TRBJ2-1	TGCGCCAGCAACGTAGCGGGGTACAATGAGCAGTTCTTC	CASNVAGYNEQFF
TRBV29-1	many	TRBD2	TRBJ2-3	TGCAGCGTTGATGGGGGGCGGGAGGGTAGCACAGATACGCAGTATTTT	CSVDGGREGSTDTQYF
TRBV6-1	many	NA	TRBJ1-6	TGTGCCGCAAGGGGAGGGGATAATTCACCCCTCCACTTT	CAARGGDNSPLHF
TRBV20-1	few	NA	TRBJ2-6	TGCAGTGCTCCGACAGGAGGGTATGGGGCCAACGTCCTGACTTTC	CSAPTGGYGANVLTF
TRBV10-1	many	TRBD1	TRBJ1-5	TGCGCCACAAGGCAGGGTTCTCAGGGGGAGTGGCTTAGCAATCAGCCCCAGCATTTT	CATRQGSQGEWLSNQPQHF
TRBV20-1	many	TRBD1	TRBJ2-7	TGCAGTGCTCAAACGGGGACAGGGGGTTACGAGCAGTACTTC	CSAQTGTGGYEQYF